The T cell receptor beta chain described here comes from a study of shared clonotypes between healthy human individuals. It was CD45RO-negative cells, positively selected for CCR7, that made up naive CD8 cells, with terminally differentiated effector memory CD45RA+ cells excluded. Unmatched junction bases numbered 11, after V lost 5 bases and J lost 6 bases. The CDR3 is 17 amino acids. CDR1 is KGHSH, CDR2 LQKENI, per germline. Sequencing was performed with immunoSEQ multiplex PCR; in TCRdb, only in-frame clones are kept and a portion is missing. The sample records about 700,000 clones, under 95% being singletons.

The gene calls are TRBV18 and TRBJ2-1; TRBD2 agrees at 12 bases. Sequencing was done on a sample of naive CD8+ T cells sorted from blood. The clonotype was recovered from a man under 40 in good health. The CDR3 coding sequence is TGTGCCAGCTCAAACCTGGGACTAGCGGGTCCGAGCAATGAGCAGTTCTTC. Translating gives CASSNLGLAGPSNEQFF.